Presented here are 32 T cell receptor beta chains from one specimen sequenced in a study of blood T cell repertoires in COVID-19. The table came from immunoSEQ multiplex PCR; TCRdb's copy has only in-frame clones and leaves some out. Of roughly 190,000 clones listed, 85% to 90% are singletons. The specimen was peripheral blood. These receptors all stem from a woman aged 55-69 years with COVID-19, enrolled during active disease.

This sequence joins TRBV29-1 and TRBJ1-1, with TRBD1 matching over 7 bases. Germline trimming cut 4 bases from V and 4 bases from J; bases unmatched to any gene: 6. Germline CDR1 is SQVTM and CDR2 is ANQGSEA. The CDR3 is 13 residues long. CDR3 DNA: TGCAGCGTTGGAAGGGGGCAGAGCACTGAAGCTTTCTTT. This translates into CSVGRGQSTEAFF.

To note about this clone: A much larger clone lies a single base off, so this may be a read error. Other nucleotide sequences from this sample produce the same CDR3. CDR3 sequence reads: CASSLNRYNEQFF. The CDR3 DNA is TGTGCCAGCAGTTTGAATAGATACAATGAGCAGTTCTTC. The chain couples TRBV27 to TRBJ2-1, with unresolved D. Germline V gene data show CDR1 as MNHEY and CDR2 as SMNVEV (reference sequence). This CDR3 has 13 residues. Trimming took off 3 bases at V and 4 bases at J, with 7 bases between the two ends.

This chain uses TRBV5-1 with TRBJ2-7, with 8 positions matching TRBD2. The germline CDR1 and CDR2 sequences are SGHRS and YFSETQ. J lost 5 bases, V lost 4 bases, and 5 bases had no gene match. The CDR3 consists of 13 residues. The CDR3 here is CASSPGGFNEQYF. DNA of the CDR3: TGCGCCAGCAGCCCGGGAGGGTTCAACGAGCAGTACTTC.

The chain recombines TRBV5-1 with TRBJ2-1; perhaps TRBD2 as D (6 bases). From germline, CDR1 is SGHRS and CDR2 YFSETQ. This CDR3 contains 14 residues. V lost 4 bases to trimming and J lost 5 bases, with 13 bases between them. For the CDR3, the DNA is TGCGCCAGCAGCCCAAGGGACTTACACAATGAGCAGTTCTTC. Its translation is CASSPRDLHNEQFF.

The J gene is TRBJ1-5, the V gene TRBV15; a weak D match, TRBD1 (6 bases). There are 14 residues in the CDR3. The germline CDR1 and CDR2 sequences are LNHNV and YYDKDF (reference sequence). Deletions cut 8 bases from V and 2 bases from J, with 13 bases between. The CDR3 DNA follows: TGTGCCACCGGTCCACAGGGAGGCAATCAGCCCCAGCATTTT. This sequence encodes CATGPQGGNQPQHF.

V usage is TRBV7-2 and J usage is TRBJ2-7; D ambiguous. Trimming left V 6 bases short and J 5 bases short, with 17 bases between. This CDR3 comprises 14 residues. Per the germline V gene, CDR1 is SGHTA and CDR2 is FQGNSA. In DNA form, the CDR3 reads TGTGCCAGCAGTTCTGACTGGTTTAGCCACGAGCAGTACTTC. This encodes CASSSDWFSHEQYF. The whole variable domain, filled in from reference TRBV7-2 and TRBJ2-7, reads GAGVSQSPSNKVTEKGKDVELRCDPISGHTALYWYRQSLGQGLEFLIYFQGNSAPDKSGLPSDRFSAERTGGSVSTLTIQRTQQEDSAVYLCASSSDWFSHEQYFGPGTRLTVT.

This sequence joins TRBV4-1 and TRBJ1-5; D remains ambiguous. The CDR3 is 15 amino acids. Trimming pared 0 bases from V and 3 bases from J, leaving 9 bases between. Germline lookup yields CDR1 MGHRA and CDR2 YSYEKL. CDR3 sequence reads: CASSQDRAVNQPQHF. As DNA, the CDR3 is TGCGCCAGCAGCCAAGATCGAGCCGTCAATCAGCCCCAGCATTTT.

This clone was counted a few times. This chain links TRBV4-1 with TRBJ1-3; D gene uncertain. The length of the CDR3 is 15 residues. Trimming removed 4 bases from V and 6 bases from J, with 16 bases in between. From germline, CDR1 is MGHRA and CDR2 YSYEKL. The CDR3 coding sequence is TGCGCCAGCAGCCCCAAGACTGGGTTGGAAAACACCATATATTTT. This translates into CASSPKTGLENTIYF.

The chain joins TRBV27 to TRBJ2-7, with 10 bases matching TRBD1. The CDR3 is 15 residues long. CDR1 and CDR2 (germline): MNHEY, SMNVEV (reference sequence). Trimming removed 6 bases from V and 4 bases from J; junction bases left unmatched: 9. The chain's CDR3 is CASRHFQGQGYEQYF. The CDR3, as DNA: TGTGCCAGCAGGCACTTCCAGGGACAGGGGTACGAGCAGTACTTC.

The CDR3 sequence is CASSSSGREHTDTQYF. CDR3 DNA sequence: TGTGCCAGCAGCAGTAGCGGGAGGGAACACACAGATACGCAGTATTTT. The V gene is TRBV21-1, the J gene TRBJ2-3; the table gives TRBD2 as D, unverified against the DNA. TRBV21-1 is given as a pseudogene. This CDR3 region has 16 residues.

The chain combines TRBV29-1 with TRBJ1-1, with D unresolved. The V gene lost 5 bases and the J gene lost 1 base, with 5 bases spanning the gap. This CDR3 has 11 residues. Per the germline V gene, CDR1 is SQVTM and CDR2 is ANQGSEA. The CDR3 loop is CSVSQNTEAFF. The CDR3, as DNA: TGCAGCGTTAGCCAGAACACTGAAGCTTTCTTT.

This chain joins TRBV11-2 and TRBJ1-2, with D perhaps matching TRBD1 (6 bases). Germline loops: CDR1 SGHAT, CDR2 FQNNGV. V dropped 0 bases and J dropped 2 bases, with 10 bases sitting between them. CDR3 length: 15 amino acids. CDR3 residues: CASSLETGRNYGYTF. CDR3 DNA sequence: TGTGCCAGCAGCTTAGAAACAGGGCGGAACTATGGCTACACCTTC.

The J gene is TRBJ1-1, the V gene TRBV29-1; 9 bases match TRBD1. Germline trimming cut 6 bases from V and 5 bases from J; bases unmatched to any gene: 4. CDR3 size: 12 residues. Germline lookup yields CDR1 SQVTM and CDR2 ANQGSEA. The CDR3 loop reads CSVGQGRTEAFF. CDR3 nucleotide sequence: TGCAGCGTAGGACAGGGGAGAACTGAAGCTTTCTTT.

The chain links TRBV19 to TRBJ1-4, with D unresolved. Germline V gene lookup returns CDR1 LNHDA and CDR2 SQIVND (reference sequence). This CDR3 spans 13 amino acids. Trimming took off 5 bases at V and 3 bases at J, with 7 bases between the two ends. CDR3 bases: TGTGCCAGTAGTTCATTCCCTAATGAAAAACTGTTTTTT. It codes for CASSSFPNEKLFF.

J is TRBJ2-7 and V is TRBV24-1, with a possible D match to TRBD2 (8 bases). The germline CDR1 and CDR2 sequences are KGHDR and SFDVKD. The CDR3 extends over 15 amino acids. Trimming took 3 bases from V and 2 from J, leaving 13 bases between them. In nucleotides, the CDR3 is TGTGCCACCAGTGATCAGCGGGGGACAGCCTACGAGCAGTACTTC. This translates into CATSDQRGTAYEQYF.

CDR3 DNA: TGTGCCAGCAGGGCTAGAAATGAAGCTTTCTTT. This translates into CASRARNEAFF. J is TRBJ1-1 and V is TRBV27; D is unresolved. Trimming cost V 6 bases and J 7 bases, with 9 bases left between them. The CDR3 contains 11 residues. Looked up from germline, CDR1 is MNHEY and CDR2 is SMNVEV (reference sequence).

This clone was seen more than once but under ten times. CDR3 coding DNA: TGTGCCAGCAGCTTGGAAAAGGACAGGGGAGGCTCACCCCTCCACTTT. Encoded protein: CASSLEKDRGGSPLHF. This chain uses TRBV5-6 with TRBJ1-6; 9 bases map to TRBD1. After removal of 0 bases from V and 10 bases from J, the junction contained 8 bases not matched to a gene. The CDR3 sequence is 16 residues long. Per the germline V gene, CDR1 is SGHDT and CDR2 is YYEEEE.

The CDR3 sequence is CASSSPWGGAGRAFF. The CDR3 DNA follows: TGTGCCAGCAGTTCCCCCTGGGGGGGGGCTGGGAGGGCTTTCTTT. The chain uses TRBV6-5 and TRBJ1-1, with D tentatively TRBD1 (6 bases). Per germline, CDR1 MNHEY and CDR2 SVGAGI. There are 15 residues in the CDR3. V was cut by 4 bases and J by 11 bases, with 23 bases left in between.

The rearrangement links TRBV19 to TRBJ1-1; 7 nucleotides align to TRBD1. Trimming at V came to 5 bases and at J to 6 bases, leaving 15 bases not matched to a gene. This CDR3 spans 16 amino acids. Germline CDR1 is LNHDA and CDR2 is SQIVND (reference sequence). The CDR3 protein is CASSWLTGILVSEAFF. CDR3 sequence (DNA): TGTGCCAGTAGTTGGTTGACAGGGATTTTGGTCTCTGAAGCTTTCTTT.

The CDR3 loop is CASRITGSYGYTF. DNA of the CDR3: TGTGCCAGCAGAATCACAGGGTCGTATGGCTACACCTTC. The gene calls are TRBV13 and TRBJ1-2, with a possible D match to TRBD1 (6 bases). The CDR3 contains 13 residues. V lost 6 bases and J 5 bases, leaving 13 bases between the germline ends. Germline assignment: CDR1 PRHDT and CDR2 FYEKMQ (reference sequence).

This chain uses TRBV9 with TRBJ2-2, with no clear D. Germline assignment: CDR1 SGDLS and CDR2 YYNGEE. V shed 5 bases and J shed 5 bases, with 10 bases lying between them. The CDR3 has 13 amino acids. The CDR3 reads CASSPGVTGELFF. In DNA, the CDR3 is TGTGCCAGCAGTCCCGGTGTGACCGGGGAGCTGTTTTTT.

V gene TRBV19 combines with J gene TRBJ2-7, with D possibly TRBD1 on 6 matching bases. V was shortened by 4 bases and J by 3 bases, with 10 bases between the two germline ends. The germline CDR1 and CDR2 sequences are LNHDA and SQIVND (reference sequence). The CDR3 loop spans 13 amino acids. The CDR3 here is CASSRTAYYEQYF. The CDR3 nucleotides read TGTGCCAGTAGTAGGACAGCTTACTACGAGCAGTACTTC.

The chain is built from TRBV6-5 and TRBJ2-2; tentatively, D is TRBD1 (6 bases). Trimming shortened V by 1 base and J by 6 bases, and 15 bases separated the two germline ends. Germline CDR1 is MNHEY and CDR2 is SVGAGI. The CDR3 has 16 amino acids. The CDR3 region is CASSYYRDMGAGELFF. The CDR3 DNA reads as TGTGCCAGCAGTTACTATAGGGACATGGGCGCCGGGGAGCTGTTTTTT.

This clone was seen only once. The chain links TRBV5-1 to TRBJ2-7, with D tentatively TRBD1 (5 bases). Between the trimmed V and J ends, which lost 4 bases and 5 bases, there was a span of 16 bases. The length of the CDR3 is 14 residues. Looked up from germline, CDR1 is SGHRS and CDR2 is YFSETQ. CDR3 sequence reads: CASSLDSPAHEQYF. Here the CDR3 DNA reads TGCGCCAGCAGCCTCGACAGCCCGGCCCACGAGCAGTACTTC.

There are a few counts of this clone. The J gene is TRBJ2-7, the V gene TRBV11-2; the match to TRBD1 covers 7 bases. From germline, CDR1 is SGHAT and CDR2 FQNNGV. The CDR3 runs to 13 residues. V lost 3 bases and J lost 3; bases outside the gene matches: 2. The CDR3 sequence is CASSFPGGYEQYF. In nucleotides, the CDR3 is TGTGCCAGCAGCTTCCCAGGGGGCTACGAGCAGTACTTC.

This clone was seen more than once but under ten times. The CDR3 here is CASSKLAGTGEQYF. DNA of the CDR3: TGTGCCAGTAGTAAACTAGCGGGAACTGGTGAGCAGTACTTC. V is TRBV19 and J is TRBJ2-7; TRBD2 agrees at 10 bases. The CDR3 is 14 residues long. From germline, CDR1 is LNHDA and CDR2 SQIVND (reference sequence). Trimming at V came to 4 bases and at J to 7 bases, leaving 7 bases not matched to a gene.

This chain links TRBV7-3 with TRBJ2-7; 8 bases match TRBD1. The CDR3 length is 14 residues. The trim removed 4 bases at V and 3 bases at J, leaving 5 bases unmatched. The V gene's germline CDR1 is SGHTA and CDR2 FQGTGA. Here the CDR3 reads CASSSSGGVYEQYF. For the CDR3, the DNA is TGTGCCAGCAGCTCTTCAGGGGGCGTCTACGAGCAGTACTTC.

The sample holds a few counts of this clone. V and J are TRBV20-1 and TRBJ2-1, with D unclear. Germline V gene sequence: CDR1 DFQATT, CDR2 SNEGSKA (reference sequence). The CDR3 spans 10 residues. V lost 3 bases to trimming and J lost 12 bases, with 9 bases between them. CDR3 amino acids: CSARETGQFF. The CDR3 DNA is TGCAGTGCTAGGGAGACGGGGCAGTTCTTC.

V usage is TRBV5-6 and J usage is TRBJ2-7, with a tentative D call TRBD1 (6 bases). V was cut by 5 bases and J by 0 bases, with 12 bases left in between. CDR1 and CDR2 (germline): SGHDT, YYEEEE. The CDR3 sequence is 14 residues long. The CDR3 coding sequence is TGTGCCAGCAGTCCGGGACATAGCTCCTACGAGCAGTACTTC. Translating gives CASSPGHSSYEQYF.

The chain carries TRBV30 and TRBJ1-3; D is undetermined. The CDR3 has 18 residues. Trimming removed 0 bases at V and 0 bases at J, with 18 bases between. In germline, CDR1 is GTSNPN, CDR2 SVGIG (reference sequence). This chain's CDR3 is CAWSVPAGGISSGNTIYF. The CDR3 bases are TGTGCCTGGAGTGTCCCCGCGGGAGGGATAAGCTCTGGAAACACCATATATTTT.

CDR3 protein: CASSYRTGPYEQYF. The CDR3 nucleotides read TGTGCCAGCAGTTACAGGACAGGGCCTTACGAGCAGTACTTC. The chain recombines TRBV6-5 with TRBJ2-7; 8 bases agree with TRBD1. V shed 2 bases, J shed 4 bases, and the junction held 4 bases outside the gene matches. The CDR3 is 14 residues long. Germline V CDR1 and CDR2: MNHEY, SVGAGI.

This clone was detected only once. The CDR3 DNA follows: TGTGCCAGCAGCTTAGAACAGGGTCGGTACGAGCAGTACTTC. Translation: CASSLEQGRYEQYF. The chain carries TRBV11-2 and TRBJ2-7, with a weak D call TRBD1 (6 bases). Trimming cost V 0 bases and J 4 bases, with 10 bases left between them. This CDR3 has 14 amino acids. Germline lookup yields CDR1 SGHAT and CDR2 FQNNGV.